Listed below are T cell receptor beta chains from one sample, sequenced in a study of ipilimumab plus nivolumab after autologous stem cell transplantation. Sequencing was performed with immunoSEQ multiplex PCR; in TCRdb, only in-frame clones are kept and a portion is missing. The sample contains more than 15,000 clones, approximately 80% of which appear only once. The sample in question was PBMCs, obtained in a trial of ipilimumab plus nivolumab as post-transplant consolidation. The receptors originated from a male donor with diffuse large B-cell lymphoma. The CDR3 runs from the conserved cysteine through the conserved F or W. Each record gives: V gene, J gene, CDR3 protein.

V: TRBV11-2; J: TRBJ2-7; CDR3: CASSLGLAAYEQYF
V: TRBV5-1; J: TRBJ2-3; CDR3: CASSFGAGLTDTQYF
V: TRBV30; J: TRBJ2-7; CDR3: CAWSAPPRLAVTYEQYF
V: TRBV11-2; J: TRBJ2-7; CDR3: CASSLLPGHEQYF
V: TRBV5-1; J: TRBJ2-7; CDR3: CASSLGIGRMGAEQYF
V: TRBV29-1; J: TRBJ2-7; CDR3: CSVEGPFYEQYF
V: TRBV6-1; J: TRBJ2-5; CDR3: CASSEVLQETQYF
V: TRBV7-3; J: TRBJ1-6; CDR3: CASSLVEGRSPLHF
V: TRBV19; J: TRBJ2-3; CDR3: CASSPRLASTTDTQYF
V: TRBV18; J: TRBJ2-7; CDR3: CASSPNSRGDEQYF
V: TRBV5-1; J: TRBJ1-1; CDR3: CASSLAGQGGTEAFF
V: TRBV9; J: TRBJ2-1; CDR3: CASSGGAGGHNEQFF
V: TRBV5-1; J: TRBJ1-2; CDR3: CASSPGQGLTNYGYTF
V: TRBV10-2; J: TRBJ1-2; CDR3: CASSPGEGAGGYTF
V: TRBV18; J: TRBJ1-1; CDR3: CATSRTKNTEAFF
V: TRBV10-3; J: TRBJ2-3; CDR3: CAISSNPGTSGKTDTQYF
V: TRBV28; J: TRBJ1-2; CDR3: CASSFFGRFNYGYTF
V: TRBV5-6; J: TRBJ2-7; CDR3: CASSFDYSYEQYF
V: TRBV28; J: TRBJ2-7; CDR3: CASSFRGVYEQYF
V: TRBV6-1; J: TRBJ1-2; CDR3: CASSGPRRGARCLNYGYTF
V: TRBV7-2; J: TRBJ2-1; CDR3: CASSLAPGGLYNEQFF
V: TRBV27; J: TRBJ1-3; CDR3: CASSPQYSGNTIYF
V: TRBV7-2; J: TRBJ1-5; CDR3: CASSLVGGGQHF
V: TRBV7-9; J: TRBJ2-1; CDR3: CASSLPGGAYNEQFF
V: TRBV11-2; J: TRBJ2-5; CDR3: CASSKGARLAGPQETQYF